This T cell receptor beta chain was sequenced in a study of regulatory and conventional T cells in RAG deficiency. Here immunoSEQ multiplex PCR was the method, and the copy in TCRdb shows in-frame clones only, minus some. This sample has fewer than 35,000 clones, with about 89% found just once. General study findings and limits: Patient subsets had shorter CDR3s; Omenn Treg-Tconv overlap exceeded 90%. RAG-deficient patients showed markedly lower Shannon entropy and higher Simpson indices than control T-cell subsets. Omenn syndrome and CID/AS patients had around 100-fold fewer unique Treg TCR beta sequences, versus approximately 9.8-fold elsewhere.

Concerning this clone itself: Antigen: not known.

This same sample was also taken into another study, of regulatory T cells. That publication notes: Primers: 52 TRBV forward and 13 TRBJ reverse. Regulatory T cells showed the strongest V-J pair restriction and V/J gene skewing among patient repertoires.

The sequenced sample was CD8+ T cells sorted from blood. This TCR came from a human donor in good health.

DNA for the CDR3: TGTGCCACCAGCAGAGAGGCAGCCCCCATACAAGCTTTCTTT. Its translation is CATSREAAPIQAFF. This sequence joins TRBV15 and TRBJ1-1, with D hard to call. Germline lookup yields CDR1 LNHNV and CDR2 YYDKDF (reference sequence). The CDR3 loop spans 14 amino acids. The germline V and J ends were trimmed by 0 bases and 9 bases, with 14 bases remaining between them.